The clone carrying this TCR beta chain occurred a few times. Its antigen remains unidentified. The data originate from a study of early T cells in non-severe SARS-CoV-2 infection. Individually, cDNA molecules had unique molecular identifiers attached to them. From the 5' RACE reads, TCRdb called clonotypes with MiXCR, one entry per CDR3 protein. The table includes 85,000 to 95,000 distinct CDR3 sequences, 14% to 15% detected once. CDR3 size: 13 residues. V lost 3 bases and J 1 base, leaving 9 bases between the germline ends. Germline V CDR1 and CDR2: DFQATT, SNEGSKA (reference sequence). Overall study results and limits: CD4 and private specificities were missed by VDJdb matching, which favored anti-spike CD8 responses.

The chain joins TRBV20-1 to TRBJ1-1; D call uncertain. Sequenced material: whole blood. This clonotype was sampled from an adult who was a healthcare worker with PCR-confirmed SARS-CoV-2 infection or an uninfected control (not recorded which). The CDR3, as DNA: TGCAGTGCTAGCCCCCGTCGGAACACTGAAGCTTTCTTT. Protein sequence: CSASPRRNTEAFF.